This TCR beta chain was sequenced for a study of shared clonotypes between healthy human individuals. Study details: Each donor contributed plates that comprised three CD4 naive, three CD4 memory, two CD8 naive and one CD8 memory.

Details on this clone: Antigen unknown.

The method was immunoSEQ multiplex PCR; TCRdb's version includes in-frame clones alone and lacks a portion of them. The table shows around 2.5 million clones, with approximately 94% occurring only once. CD4+ cell separation produced CD45RA+ naive and CD45RA-negative memory subsets. The germline V gene encodes CDR1 SGHKS and CDR2 YYEKEE (reference sequence). With V trimmed by 5 bases and J by 5 bases, 11 bases remained unmatched. The CDR3 length is 16 residues. General study points: Around 5.3% of naive CD4 clonotypes were shared across several donors. It was the few donors that limited the genetic and exposure-history diversity represented.

The sequencing sample was made of naive CD4+ T cells from PBMCs. Noted subset: CD45RA+ positively selected. This chain links TRBV5-5 with TRBJ2-5; 11 bases map to TRBD2. This sequence originates from a man aged 18-30 years in good health. Some clones in this sample may be carry-over from other donors' samples. CDR3 in DNA: TGTGCCAGCAGATGGGATAGCGGGAGGGTCCCTGAGACCCAGTACTTC. Residues: CASRWDSGRVPETQYF.